This TCR beta chain was profiled in a study of blood T cell dynamics during melanoma immunotherapy. On the study more broadly: Patients with metastatic melanoma got pembrolizumab or nivolumab-ipilimumab as first-line care. Broader study findings: The study could not tell melanoma-specific clones from general immune activation.

The CDR3 spans 14 residues. Trimming took off 0 bases at V and 3 bases at J, with 9 bases between the two ends. The germline V gene encodes CDR1 SGDLS and CDR2 YYNGEE. Regarding this clone: Its target is not known.

Documented time point: pre-treatment baseline. Prior systemic cancer therapy, immunosuppressant use and other active malignancies excluded patients. Every bulk PBMC sample received the same 350 ng of DNA. Method: immunoSEQ multiplex PCR; TCRdb's copy keeps in-frame clones and lacks some. The profile shows around 26,000 clones, 87% of them singletons. This specimen was blood, taken from a patient treated with checkpoint blockade. This sequence was found in a human donor with melanoma. This rearrangement joins TRBV9 to TRBJ1-1; TRBD1 is a possible D gene (5 bases). CDR3 residues: CASSVVSRDTEAFF. The CDR3 DNA follows: TGTGCCAGCAGCGTAGTTAGCAGGGACACTGAAGCTTTCTTT.